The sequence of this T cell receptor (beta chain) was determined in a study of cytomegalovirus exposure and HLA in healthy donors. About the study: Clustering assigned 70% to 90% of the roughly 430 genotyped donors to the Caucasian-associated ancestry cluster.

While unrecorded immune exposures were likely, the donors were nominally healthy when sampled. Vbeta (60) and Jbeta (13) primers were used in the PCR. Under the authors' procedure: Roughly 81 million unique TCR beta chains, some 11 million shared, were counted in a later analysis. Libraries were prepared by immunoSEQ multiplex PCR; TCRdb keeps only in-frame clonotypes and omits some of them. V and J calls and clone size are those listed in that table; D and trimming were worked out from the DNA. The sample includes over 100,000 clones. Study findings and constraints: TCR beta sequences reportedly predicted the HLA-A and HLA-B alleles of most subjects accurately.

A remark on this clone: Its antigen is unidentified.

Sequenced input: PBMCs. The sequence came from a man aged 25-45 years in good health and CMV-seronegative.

Here the CDR3 reads CASSSNTGRGETQYF. The CDR3 DNA reads as TGTGCCAGCAGCTCCAACACAGGGAGGGGGGAGACCCAGTACTTC. The V gene is TRBV5-4, the J gene TRBJ2-5, with D perhaps matching TRBD2 (7 bases). The CDR3 runs to 15 residues. Germline CDR1 reads SGHNT; CDR2 reads YYREEE (reference sequence). Between the trimmed V and J ends, which lost 3 bases and 5 bases, there was a span of 17 bases.